The 18 T cell receptor beta chains below all came from one sample that was sequenced in a study of cytomegalovirus exposure and HLA in healthy donors (dated 2017 in TCRdb). Receptors were amplified or captured by the immunoSEQ multiplex PCR assay. For the multiplex PCR, a mixture combining 60 forward primers for TCR Vbeta segments and 13 reverse primers for TCR Jbeta segments was used. TCRdb mirrors the immuneACCESS table, restricted to in-frame sequences. Some clones are absent from its copies; in checked studies, under half trace to an unresolved V gene, and the reason for the others is unknown. Within this sample are roughly 180,000 clones, with about three quarters of them counted one time only. Clones ranked in the top ten supply roughly 1.5% of the sample. Material: PBMCs. The receptor set was obtained from a man between 18 and 29 years old in good health and CMV-seronegative.

This clone showed up just once. The chain is built from TRBV14 and TRBJ1-3; TRBD1 is a possible D gene (5 bases). From germline, CDR1 is SGHDN and CDR2 FVKESK. The CDR3 is 16 amino acids. The V and J ends lost 1 base and 4 bases respectively, with 14 bases between them. CDR3 nucleotides: TGTGCCAGCAGCCAAGCACTTGGGGCGCGGGGAAACACCATATATTTT. Its translation: CASSQALGARGNTIYF.

The chain is built from TRBV15 and TRBJ1-2, with 7 bases that match TRBD1. Germline V lookup: CDR1 LNHNV, CDR2 YYDKDF (reference sequence). This CDR3 has 16 amino acids. The V gene end was trimmed by 1 base and the J gene end by 2 bases; junction bases not matched to a gene: 7. DNA for the CDR3: TGTGCCACCAGCAGAGGAGGGGGCGGAATAAACTATGGCTACACCTTC. Protein sequence: CATSRGGGGINYGYTF. The complete variable domain, with remaining parts taken from reference TRBV15 and TRBJ1-2, reads DAMVIQNPRYQVTQFGKPVTLSCSQTLNHNVMYWYQQKSSQAPKLLFHYYDKDFNNEADTPDNFQSRRPNTSFCFLDIRSPGLGDTAMYLCATSRGGGGINYGYTFGSGTRLTVV.

V usage is TRBV6-1 and J usage is TRBJ2-7; a weak D match, TRBD1 (7 bases). In germline, CDR1 is MNHNS, CDR2 SASEGT. This CDR3 is 15 amino acids long. The germline V and J ends were trimmed by 7 bases and 5 bases, with 21 bases remaining between them. The CDR3 reads CASNRGDRLSNEQYF. In nucleotides, the CDR3 is TGTGCCAGCAACCGCGGGGACAGACTTTCGAACGAGCAGTACTTC.

V usage is TRBV5-1 and J usage is TRBJ2-1; D uncertain. CDR3 size: 16 residues. The ends were cut back, 4 bases at V and 1 base at J, with 15 bases in the middle. Germline values: CDR1 SGHRS, CDR2 YFSETQ. CDR3 protein: CASSPNPTGSYNEQFF. Here the CDR3 DNA reads TGCGCCAGCAGCCCGAACCCGACTGGGTCCTACAATGAGCAGTTCTTC.

V gene TRBV5-1 combines with J gene TRBJ2-2; 7 positions agree with TRBD1. This CDR3 has 17 residues. Germline-derived CDR1 and CDR2 are SGHRS and YFSETQ. The junction had 12 bases not matched to a gene; V was cut back by 3 bases and J by 4 bases. The CDR3, as DNA: TGCGCCAGCAGCTCTCATGGACAGGAAATTAGCACCGGGGAGCTGTTTTTT. It yields the protein CASSSHGQEISTGELFF. The full variable domain, its missing parts supplied by reference TRBV5-1 and TRBJ2-2, is KAGVTQTPRYLIKTRGQQVTLSCSPISGHRSVSWYQQTPGQGLQFLFEYFSETQRNKGNFPGRFSGRQFSNSRSEMNVSTLELGDSALYLCASSSHGQEISTGELFFGEGSRLTVL.

The chain employs TRBV5-1 and TRBJ2-7; D might be TRBD1 (5 bases). In germline, CDR1 is SGHRS, CDR2 YFSETQ. V was shortened by 0 bases and J by 3 bases, with 10 bases between the two germline ends. The CDR3 has 14 amino acids. CDR3 DNA sequence: TGCGCCAGCAGCTTGGAGGGGCCAGACTACGAGCAGTACTTC. This codes for CASSLEGPDYEQYF. Together with reference TRBV5-1 and TRBJ2-7, the CDR3 gives the full variable domain: KAGVTQTPRYLIKTRGQQVTLSCSPISGHRSVSWYQQTPGQGLQFLFEYFSETQRNKGNFPGRFSGRQFSNSRSEMNVSTLELGDSALYLCASSLEGPDYEQYFGPGTRLTVT.

The chain couples TRBV19 to TRBJ2-7; 7 nucleotides agree with TRBD1. V gave up 3 bases and J gave up 4 bases; unmatched junction bases: 9. This CDR3 has 15 amino acids. Per germline, CDR1 LNHDA and CDR2 SQIVND (reference sequence). The CDR3 is CASSIIEGGVYEQYF. The CDR3 DNA reads as TGTGCCAGTAGTATCATCGAAGGGGGCGTTTACGAGCAGTACTTC.

A few counts support this clone. The rearrangement joins TRBV7-8 to TRBJ2-2; the D gene is possibly TRBD1 (6 bases). The CDR3 contains 16 residues. Looked up from germline, CDR1 is SGHVS and CDR2 is FQNEAQ. Trimming removed 5 bases at V and 0 bases at J, with 13 bases between. CDR3 DNA sequence: TGTGCCAGCAGCCCTACAGGGACCGCGAACACCGGGGAGCTGTTTTTT. Protein: CASSPTGTANTGELFF.

This chain uses TRBV5-1 with TRBJ2-5, with 7 nucleotides matching TRBD2. CDR3 length: 14 residues. The trim removed 5 bases at V and 5 bases at J, leaving 9 bases unmatched. Germline-derived CDR1 and CDR2 are SGHRS and YFSETQ. The CDR3 sequence: CASSFRGERETQYF. The CDR3 DNA is TGCGCCAGCAGTTTTCGGGGGGAGCGGGAGACCCAGTACTTC. Full variable domain (outside the CDR3, taken from reference TRBV5-1 and TRBJ2-5): KAGVTQTPRYLIKTRGQQVTLSCSPISGHRSVSWYQQTPGQGLQFLFEYFSETQRNKGNFPGRFSGRQFSNSRSEMNVSTLELGDSALYLCASSFRGERETQYFGPGTRLLVL.

The genes are TRBV5-1 and TRBJ1-1; no clear D gene. V shed 4 bases and J shed 2 bases, with 15 bases lying between them. The germline CDR1 and CDR2 sequences are SGHRS and YFSETQ. The CDR3 is made up of 15 amino acids. The CDR3 sequence is CASSRWAGSNTEAFF. For the CDR3, the DNA is TGCGCCAGCAGCCGGTGGGCTGGGAGTAACACTGAAGCTTTCTTT.

V is TRBV4-1 and J is TRBJ1-1, with D perhaps TRBD1 (6 bases). This CDR3 is built from 16 residues. Germline V CDR1 and CDR2: MGHRA, YSYEKL. The V end was cut by 4 bases, the J end by 4 bases, with 19 bases between. This CDR3 is CASSPGQTISGTEAFF. The CDR3 bases are TGCGCCAGCAGCCCCGGACAGACAATCTCAGGCACTGAAGCTTTCTTT.

The V and J genes are TRBV6-5 and TRBJ1-2; D not certain. The CDR3 runs to 15 residues. Per germline, CDR1 MNHEY and CDR2 SVGAGI. V was cut by 6 bases and J by 4 bases, with 18 bases left in between. In DNA form, the CDR3 reads TGTGCCAGCAGGACCGGCCAGGAAGTAGGCTATGGCTACACCTTC. The encoded protein is CASRTGQEVGYGYTF.

V usage is TRBV29-1 and J usage is TRBJ2-3; 9 bases match TRBD2. The CDR3 sequence is 14 residues long. CDR1 SQVTM and CDR2 ANQGSEA come from the germline V gene. After removal of 3 bases from V and 2 bases from J, the junction contained 3 bases not matched to a gene. CDR3 sequence (DNA): TGCAGCGTTGACAGACTAGCGGACACAGATACGCAGTATTTT. Protein product: CSVDRLADTDTQYF.

The chain couples TRBV18 to TRBJ2-7, with 12 bases aligning to TRBD2. After removal of 1 base from V and 3 bases from J, the junction contained 7 bases not matched to a gene. CDR1 and CDR2 from the germline V gene are KGHSH and LQKENI. This CDR3 is 17 amino acids long. CDR3 coding DNA: TGTGCCAGCTCACCACTTCCGACTAGCGGGAGTAGCTACGAGCAGTACTTC. It translates to CASSPLPTSGSSYEQYF.

The chain uses TRBV14 and TRBJ1-3; 9 bases align to TRBD1. Germline V gene data show CDR1 as SGHDN and CDR2 as FVKESK. The CDR3 loop spans 19 amino acids. Losses at the gene ends were 6 bases for V and 0 bases for J; bases not matched to a gene: 15. The CDR3 here is CASRKSGQGFSGSGNTIYF. Here the CDR3 DNA reads TGTGCCAGCAGGAAATCGGGACAGGGATTTTCGGGCTCTGGAAACACCATATATTTT.

This clone was detected only a few times. V usage is TRBV9 and J usage is TRBJ1-2; possible D gene TRBD1, 6 bases. This CDR3 is built from 14 residues. Germline lookup yields CDR1 SGDLS and CDR2 YYNGEE. V gave up 5 bases and J gave up 7 bases, with 18 bases separating them. The CDR3 region has the DNA TGTGCCAGCAGAAAAGCAGGGGCCCCGGGTGGCTACACCTTC. Translated, it gives CASRKAGAPGGYTF.

V and J are TRBV20-1 and TRBJ2-3, with D unresolved. V gave up 3 bases and J gave up 6 bases, with 4 bases separating them. The CDR3 has 10 residues. CDR1 is DFQATT, CDR2 SNEGSKA, per germline (reference sequence). CDR3 bases: TGCAGTGCTAGTTATGATACGCAGTATTTT. Protein: CSASYDTQYF.

This clone was detected only once. V usage is TRBV27 and J usage is TRBJ1-4, with D perhaps matching TRBD1 (5 bases). Germline V gives CDR1 MNHEY, CDR2 SMNVEV (reference sequence). V gave up 1 base and J gave up 0 bases, with 9 bases separating them. The CDR3 has 16 residues. The CDR3 DNA is TGTGCCAGCAGTTTATGGACACCTGCAACTAATGAAAAACTGTTTTTT. Amino acid sequence: CASSLWTPATNEKLFF.